This TCR beta chain was obtained from a study of tumor-infiltrating lymphocytes in primary liver carcinoma. Study outcomes and limitations: Tumors and blood were compared for top-250-clone fraction, and tumors had the significantly higher value (p = 0.039). Pairs comparing tumor with adjacent tissue or blood overlapped less than pairs drawn from tumor regions.

The V gene lost 0 bases and the J gene lost 4 bases, with 9 bases spanning the gap. Germline lookup yields CDR1 MNHEY and CDR2 SVGAGI. This CDR3 is built from 15 residues. Unsorted whole blood yielded the blood RNA, and germline DNA was also extracted. There were only treatment-naive patients, all with chronic HBV infection. A sample of around 4 milliliters of peripheral blood was taken before surgery. Using a constant-region primer together with ProtoScript II reverse transcriptase, TCR beta cDNA was made from around 500 ng of total RNA. Slightly modified ARM-PCR served as the procedure for the TCR beta libraries. These libraries came from three rounds of nested multiplex PCR. The first two PCR rounds used TRBV1-TRBV30 forward primers with a C-beta reverse primer, about 10 cycles each. Using its own MiXCR run on the multiplex PCR reads, TCRdb lists one record per CDR3 protein. Of 300,000 to 400,000 distinct CDR3 sequences listed, about 65% are singletons.

In this sample, this clonotype turned up a few times. Its antigen is as yet unknown. The sequencing input was peripheral blood. The gene calls are TRBV6-5 and TRBJ2-2; no clear D gene. This clonotype was obtained from a man aged 35 to 55 with primary liver carcinoma and hepatitis B virus infection. The CDR3 spells CASSYSLFSTGELFF. CDR3 DNA: TGTGCCAGCAGTTACTCGTTGTTTAGCACCGGGGAGCTGTTTTTT.